This TCR beta chain was captured by sequencing in a study of T cells expressing NK-cell markers. Study details: In sorted CD3+CD56+NKG2C+, CD3+CD56+NKG2C- and CD3+CD56-NKG2C+ T cells, TCR beta repertoires were obtained. One of the eight sequenced donors was seronegative, whereas the other seven were HCMV-seropositive. General study results and limits: Four donors likewise had their CD3+CD56-NKG2C+ fraction led by these clonotypes. Clarity on HCMV specificity was lacking for the expanded NKG2C+ T cell clones.

Germline V gene lookup returns CDR1 KGHDR and CDR2 SFDVKD. The CDR3 runs 16 residues. A note on this clonotype: Its antigen is still unknown.

TCRdb re-called the 5' RACE reads and catalogs CDR3 proteins one per entry, DNA excluded. This table holds 450,000 to 600,000 distinct CDR3 sequences. This sequence joins TRBV24-1 and TRBJ2-3. The sequence was collected from a man between 18 and 29 years old in good health. Source material: blood T cells: a sorted CD56 or NKG2C T cell subset, CD4+ or CD8+ T cells, or bulk PBMC T cells (not recorded which). The chain's CDR3 is CATSASTKSSTDTQYF.